Listed below are T cell receptor beta chains from one sample, sequenced in a study of T cell responses to AZD1222 COVID-19 vaccine. This table comes from immunoSEQ multiplex PCR, and its TCRdb copy is limited to in-frame clones, with some not included. There are over 150,000 clones in the sample; about 85% occur only once, and around 3% lies in the top ten. The sample in question was peripheral blood, obtained on day 0 of AZD1222 vaccination. The receptors shown here come from an adult in good health. The CDR3 runs from the conserved cysteine through the conserved F or W. The order of the fields is V gene, J gene, clone size, D gene, CDR3 DNA, CDR3 protein. The D gene is left open where the match is weak. Size values are once, few and many counts, or a class for expanded clones, and some rows have none.

TRBV30	TRBJ2-4	-	TRBD2	TGTGCCTGGAAATCGCGGGAGTGGGAGCTAGCCAAAAACATTCAGTACTTC	CAWKSREWELAKNIQYF
TRBV21-1	TRBJ1-5	-	-	TGTGCCAGCAGAGTAGGAGGACCGAATAATCAGCCCCAGCATTTT	CASRVGGPNNQPQHF
TRBV11-3	TRBJ2-1	-	-	TGTGCCAGCAGCCAGGGGAGCTCCTACAATGAGCAGTTCTTC	CASSQGSSYNEQFF
TRBV24-1	TRBJ2-7	-	TRBD1	TGTGCCACCAGTGATCCCGGACAGGGTGGCTACGAGCAGTACTTC	CATSDPGQGGYEQYF
TRBV7-2	TRBJ2-2	-	TRBD2	TGTGCCAGCAGCCCGGGACTAGCGGGAGGGCCCTCGCGAACCGGGGAGCTGTTTTTT	CASSPGLAGGPSRTGELFF
TRBV5-8	TRBJ1-4	-	TRBD1	TGTGCCAGCAGCTTGGAGGGGGCTCTTGAGGAAAAACTGTTTTTT	CASSLEGALEEKLFF
TRBV5-4	TRBJ1-4	-	TRBD1	TGTGCCAGCAGCTCACAGGGGGGTGAAAAACTGTTTTTT	CASSSQGGEKLFF
TRBV9	TRBJ1-2	-	-	TGTGCCAGCAGCCTCCAGCTGGTAGCGGATGGCTACACCTTC	CASSLQLVADGYTF
TRBV7-9	TRBJ2-7	-	TRBD1	TGTGCCAGCAGCGGGAGTCAGGGGGACGAGCAGTACTTC	CASSGSQGDEQYF
TRBV7-9	TRBJ1-2	-	TRBD1	TGTGCCAGCAGCACAACAGGACAGGGGTGGCCCTTGGGCGGCTACACCTTC	CASSTTGQGWPLGGYTF
TRBV9	TRBJ1-1	-	TRBD1	TGTGCCAGCAGCATCTCGACAGGGGAGGGCACTGAAGCTTTCTTT	CASSISTGEGTEAFF
TRBV28	TRBJ2-7	-	-	TGTGCCAGCAGTTTCCGGGGGAGGTTATCCTACGAGCAGTACTTC	CASSFRGRLSYEQYF
TRBV6-6	TRBJ2-7	few	-	TGTGCCAGCAGTCGGGAGACAGGGCGGGAGCAGTACTTC	CASSRETGREQYF
TRBV18	TRBJ2-2	once	TRBD2	TGTGCCAGCTCACCACAGAAGGGCGGGAGTTCCGGGGAGCTGTTTTTT	CASSPQKGGSSGELFF
TRBV7-2	TRBJ1-2	-	TRBD1	TGTGCCAGCAGCTTCCCCGGGACAGGAAACTATGGCTACACCTTC	CASSFPGTGNYGYTF
TRBV7-9	TRBJ2-7	-	-	TGTGCCAGCAGCGGAGGGAGTGGGGACAGCAATGGGCAGTACTTC	CASSGGSGDSNGQYF
TRBV6-5	TRBJ2-7	-	TRBD2	TGTGCCAGCAGTTACGGATCTAGCGGGAGCTACGAGCAGTACTTC	CASSYGSSGSYEQYF
TRBV7-8	TRBJ1-2	-	-	TGTGCCAGCAGCTTAGGATCAGGGGCCCTACTCGGCTATGGCTACACCTTC	CASSLGSGALLGYGYTF
TRBV16	TRBJ1-4	few	-	TGTGCCAGCAGCCAACAGGGGCCGTTGGCTAATGAAAAACTGTTTTTT	CASSQQGPLANEKLFF
TRBV15	TRBJ2-2	few	-	TGTGCCACCAGCAGAACCTTAAGTAGCGACACCGGGGAGCTGTTTTTT	CATSRTLSSDTGELFF
TRBV10-1	TRBJ1-1	few	-	TGCGCCAGCAGTGAGACAGGGTTTAAAGGCACTGAAGCTTTCTTT	CASSETGFKGTEAFF
TRBV5-1	TRBJ1-1	-	TRBD1	TGCGCCAGCAGCCCAAGGGGCTACACCGGGACAGGGGCTATCGGCACTGAAGCTTTCTTT	CASSPRGYTGTGAIGTEAFF
TRBV4-2	TRBJ1-1	-	TRBD1	TGTGCCAGCAGCCAAGGGACAGGGCCTTCTGGAATGAACACTGAAGCTTTCTTT	CASSQGTGPSGMNTEAFF
TRBV19	TRBJ1-1	-	-	TGTGCCAGCGGCAAGTCAGCTTTCTTT	CASGKSAFF
TRBV6-5	TRBJ2-1	once	TRBD2	TGTGCCAGCAGTTACTCAGTAGCGGGTACCTACAATGAGCAGTTCTTC	CASSYSVAGTYNEQFF
TRBV20-1	TRBJ1-1	-	-	TGCAGTGCTAGAGATAGGAGGGGAGCTTTCTTT	CSARDRRGAFF
TRBV21-1	TRBJ1-1	-	-	TGTGCCAGCACCAATAACGGGCAGCGATACACTGAAGCTTTCTTT	CASTNNGQRYTEAFF
TRBV27	TRBJ1-5	once	-	TGTGCCAGCAGTGCACAGGGTGACCAGCCCCAGCATTTT	CASSAQGDQPQHF
TRBV5-1	TRBJ1-2	-	TRBD1	TGCGCCAGCAGCTTGGGTCAGGGGGTCCCTTACTACACCTTC	CASSLGQGVPYYTF
TRBV6-5	TRBJ1-1	once	TRBD1	TGTGCCAGTAGGACAGGTCCGATGAGGACTGAAGCTTTCTTT	CASRTGPMRTEAFF
TRBV21-1	TRBJ2-1	-	-	TGTGCCAGCAGCAAATCTCTCAGCGGAACCTACAATGAGCAGTTCTTC	CASSKSLSGTYNEQFF
TRBV6-5	TRBJ1-5	-	TRBD1	TGTGCCAGCAACGACGTGGGACAGAGCAATCAGCCCCAGCATTTT	CASNDVGQSNQPQHF
TRBV14	TRBJ2-7	-	TRBD2	TGTGCCAGCAGCCAAGACGGACTAGCGCTCACCTACGAGCAGTACTTC	CASSQDGLALTYEQYF
TRBV4-1	TRBJ2-7	-	-	TGCGCCAGCAGCCAAAGGGTAAAGGGGGAGGATGAGCAGTACTTC	CASSQRVKGEDEQYF
TRBV19	TRBJ2-4	once	TRBD2	TGTGCCAGTGGCCATTTGGGGACTAGCGGGGTTTTTGAGGGGAACATTCAGTACTTC	CASGHLGTSGVFEGNIQYF
TRBV7-9	TRBJ2-7	few	-	TGTGCCAGCAGCTTAGCTACTTCCGGCAGACCCTACGAGCAGTACTTC	CASSLATSGRPYEQYF
TRBV10-3	TRBJ2-7	-	-	TGTGCCATCAGTGAGCCGGGGAAGGGTGCCTACGAGCAGTACTTC	CAISEPGKGAYEQYF
TRBV5-1	TRBJ2-3	-	-	TGCGCCAGCAGCTTGTGGCAGTATAGCACAGATACGCAGTATTTT	CASSLWQYSTDTQYF
TRBV3-1/TRBV3-2	TRBJ1-2	few	TRBD1	TGTGCCAGCAGCCAAGTGACAGGGGGCTATGGCTACACCTTC	CASSQVTGGYGYTF
TRBV5-4	TRBJ1-1	-	-	TGTGCCAGCAGTCGGCGGGGGGGTTTTCCTGAAGCTTTCTTT	CASSRRGGFPEAFF
TRBV19	TRBJ2-3	-	-	TGTGCCAGTACCACAGATACGCAGTATTTT	CASTTDTQYF
TRBV6-2/TRBV6-3	TRBJ1-1	-	-	TGTGCCAGCAGCTATCACAGTGGCGCCACTGAAGCTTTCTTT	CASSYHSGATEAFF
TRBV7-9	TRBJ2-1	-	-	TGTGCCAGCAGCTTAGAAAGAAAGAGGGGGTACAATGAGCAGTTCTTC	CASSLERKRGYNEQFF
TRBV28	TRBJ2-7	-	-	TGTGCCAGCAGTTCCTCCGGGACCGCCTCCTACGAGCAGTACTTC	CASSSSGTASYEQYF
TRBV12-3/TRBV12-4	TRBJ2-3	-	-	TGTGCCAGCAGTTTCGGCACAGATACGCAGTATTTT	CASSFGTDTQYF
TRBV6-4	TRBJ2-3	-	TRBD1	TGTGCCAGTGGGGGACAGGGGGGCGATACGCAGTATTTT	CASGGQGGDTQYF
TRBV30	TRBJ1-5	-	TRBD1	TGTGCCTCCCAACCGGCAGGGGGCAGCAATCAGCCCCAGCATTTT	CASQPAGGSNQPQHF
TRBV3-1/TRBV3-2	TRBJ1-5	-	-	TGTGCCAGCAGCCATGGGGGCATCCATCAGCCCCAGCATTTT	CASSHGGIHQPQHF
TRBV7-8	TRBJ1-6	-	-	TGTGCCAGCAGCCTCCAGGGAATTCTTGCCCGGGGTTATAATTCACCCCTCCACTTT	CASSLQGILARGYNSPLHF
TRBV7-2	TRBJ1-3	-	-	TGTGCCAGCAAGCGGGTGGGGGTAGGAGGAAACACCATATATTTT	CASKRVGVGGNTIYF
TRBV28	TRBJ1-2	-	-	TGTGCCAGCAGTCCTACAGGGAACTATGGCTACACCTTC	CASSPTGNYGYTF
TRBV2	TRBJ1-6	-	TRBD1	TGTGCCAGCAGCGGGGACAGGTTTGGTTCACCCCTCCACTTT	CASSGDRFGSPLHF
TRBV28	TRBJ1-2	-	-	TGTGCCAGCAGTCCCACGACTGGGGTCTTGAGCTACACCTTC	CASSPTTGVLSYTF
TRBV7-9	TRBJ1-2	-	-	TGTGCCAGCAGTGACCAGGGTTATGGCTACACCTTC	CASSDQGYGYTF
TRBV25-1	TRBJ2-3	-	TRBD2	TGTGCCAGCAGTGATGGTTCAAGGACTAGCGGCACAGATACGCAGTATTTT	CASSDGSRTSGTDTQYF
TRBV4-2	TRBJ1-2	-	-	TGTGCCAGCAGCTCCCTGGGGGTCGACGGTTCCTATGGCTACACCTTC	CASSSLGVDGSYGYTF
TRBV4-1	TRBJ1-2	-	-	TGCGCCAGCAGCCTCGGGGAGGGAAACTATGGCTACACCTTC	CASSLGEGNYGYTF
TRBV7-2	TRBJ2-3	once	-	TGTGCCAGCAGCCTTAGGCCCCCGGGCACAGATACGCAGTATTTT	CASSLRPPGTDTQYF
TRBV19	TRBJ2-3	-	-	TGTGCCAGTAGCCCCCAGGGGGGCAGGGATACGCAGTATTTT	CASSPQGGRDTQYF